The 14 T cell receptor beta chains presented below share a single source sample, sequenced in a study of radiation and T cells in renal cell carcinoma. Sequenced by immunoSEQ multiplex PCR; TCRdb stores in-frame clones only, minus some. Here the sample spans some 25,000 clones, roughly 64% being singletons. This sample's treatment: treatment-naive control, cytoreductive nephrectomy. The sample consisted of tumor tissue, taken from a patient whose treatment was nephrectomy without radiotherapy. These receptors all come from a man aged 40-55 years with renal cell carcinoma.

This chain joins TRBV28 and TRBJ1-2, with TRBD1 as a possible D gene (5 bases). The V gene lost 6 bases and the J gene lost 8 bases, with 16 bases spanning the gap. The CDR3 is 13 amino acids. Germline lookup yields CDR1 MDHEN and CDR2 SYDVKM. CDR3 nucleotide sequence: TGTGCCAGCAGATCCGGGACCACCAGAGGCTACACCTTC. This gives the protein CASRSGTTRGYTF.

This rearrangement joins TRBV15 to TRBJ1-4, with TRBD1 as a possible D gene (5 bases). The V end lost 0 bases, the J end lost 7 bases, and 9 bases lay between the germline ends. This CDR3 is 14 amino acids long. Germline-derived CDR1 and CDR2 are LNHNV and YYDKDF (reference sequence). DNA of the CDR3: TGTGCCACCAGCAGAGACAGGGAGGCTGAAAAACTGTTTTTT. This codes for CATSRDREAEKLFF.

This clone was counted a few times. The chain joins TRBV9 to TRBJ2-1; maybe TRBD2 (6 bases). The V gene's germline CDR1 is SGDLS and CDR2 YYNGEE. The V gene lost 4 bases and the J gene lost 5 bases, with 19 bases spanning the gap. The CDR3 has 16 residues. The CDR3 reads CASSPRGIPSDNEQFF. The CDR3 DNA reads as TGTGCCAGCAGCCCCCGGGGGATTCCCTCGGACAATGAGCAGTTCTTC.

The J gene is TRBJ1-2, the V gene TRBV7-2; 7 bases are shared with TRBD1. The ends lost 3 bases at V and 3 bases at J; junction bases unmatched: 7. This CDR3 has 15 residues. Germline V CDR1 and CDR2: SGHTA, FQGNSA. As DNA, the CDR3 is TGTGCCAGCAGCTTCAGCCAGGGGGTCGACTATGGCTACACCTTC. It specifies CASSFSQGVDYGYTF.

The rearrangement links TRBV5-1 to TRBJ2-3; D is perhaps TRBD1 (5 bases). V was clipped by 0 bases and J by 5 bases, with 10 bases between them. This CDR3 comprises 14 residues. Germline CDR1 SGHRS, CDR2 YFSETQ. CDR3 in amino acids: CASSLGGAGDTQYF. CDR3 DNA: TGCGCCAGCAGCTTGGGTGGGGCCGGAGATACGCAGTATTTT.

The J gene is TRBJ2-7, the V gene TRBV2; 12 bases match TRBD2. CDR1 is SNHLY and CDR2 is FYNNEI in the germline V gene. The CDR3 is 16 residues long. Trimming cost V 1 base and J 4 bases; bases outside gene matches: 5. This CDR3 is CASSEGLAGASYEQYV. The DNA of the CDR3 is TGTGCCAGCAGTGAAGGACTAGCGGGGGCATCGTACGAGCAGTACGTC.

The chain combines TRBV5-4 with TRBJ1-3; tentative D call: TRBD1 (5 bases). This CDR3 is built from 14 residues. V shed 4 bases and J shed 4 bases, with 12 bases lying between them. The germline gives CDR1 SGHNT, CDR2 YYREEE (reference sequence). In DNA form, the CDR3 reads TGTGCCAGCAGCGCTCAGGGTTTAGGAAACACCATATATTTT. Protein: CASSAQGLGNTIYF.

CDR3: CSAKRDNEQFF. In DNA, the CDR3 is TGCAGTGCCAAGCGGGACAATGAGCAGTTCTTC. V and J are TRBV20-1 and TRBJ2-1; D might be TRBD2 (6 bases). V lost 6 bases to trimming and J lost 5 bases, with 8 bases between them. CDR3 size: 11 residues. The germline gives CDR1 DFQATT, CDR2 SNEGSKA (reference sequence).

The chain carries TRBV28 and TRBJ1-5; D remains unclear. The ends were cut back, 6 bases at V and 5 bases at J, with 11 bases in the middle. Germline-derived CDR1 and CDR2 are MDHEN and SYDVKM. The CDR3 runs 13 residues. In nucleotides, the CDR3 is TGTGCCAGCAGGACGACACCTTATCAGCCCCAGCATTTT. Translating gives CASRTTPYQPQHF.

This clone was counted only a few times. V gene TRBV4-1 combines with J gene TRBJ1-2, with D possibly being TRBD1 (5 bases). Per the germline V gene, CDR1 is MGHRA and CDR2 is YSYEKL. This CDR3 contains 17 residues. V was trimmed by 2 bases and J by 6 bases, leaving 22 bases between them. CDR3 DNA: TGCGCCAGCAGCCAACCGGGGCCCGGATGGCCCATGGATGGCTACACCTTC. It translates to CASSQPGPGWPMDGYTF.

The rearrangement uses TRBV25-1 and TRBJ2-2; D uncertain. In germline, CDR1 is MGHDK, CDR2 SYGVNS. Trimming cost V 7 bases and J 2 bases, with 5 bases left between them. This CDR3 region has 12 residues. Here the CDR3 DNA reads TGTGCCAGCAAAATCAACACCGGGGAGCTGTTTTTT. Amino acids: CASKINTGELFF.

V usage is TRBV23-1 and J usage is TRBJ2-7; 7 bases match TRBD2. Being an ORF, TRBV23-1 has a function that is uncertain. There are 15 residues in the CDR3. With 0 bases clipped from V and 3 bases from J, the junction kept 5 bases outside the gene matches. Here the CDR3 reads CASSQSREDYYEQYV. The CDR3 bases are TGCGCCAGCAGTCAATCCCGGGAGGACTACTACGAGCAGTACGTC.

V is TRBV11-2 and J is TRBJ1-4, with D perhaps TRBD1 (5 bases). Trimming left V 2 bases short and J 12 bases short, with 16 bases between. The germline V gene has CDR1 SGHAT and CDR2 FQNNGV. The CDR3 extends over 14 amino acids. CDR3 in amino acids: CASSLMDGGRELFF. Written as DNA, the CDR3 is TGTGCCAGCAGCTTAATGGACGGGGGTAGAGAACTGTTTTTT.

The CDR3 reads CASSQTTGGHEQYF. The CDR3 coding sequence is TGCGCCAGCAGTCAGACGACAGGGGGTCACGAGCAGTACTTC. The V and J genes are TRBV23-1 and TRBJ2-7, with TRBD1 identical over 9 bases. TRBV23-1 is recorded as an ORF, its role being uncertain. J was trimmed by 5 bases and V by 3 bases; bases with no gene match: 5. This CDR3 is 14 amino acids long.